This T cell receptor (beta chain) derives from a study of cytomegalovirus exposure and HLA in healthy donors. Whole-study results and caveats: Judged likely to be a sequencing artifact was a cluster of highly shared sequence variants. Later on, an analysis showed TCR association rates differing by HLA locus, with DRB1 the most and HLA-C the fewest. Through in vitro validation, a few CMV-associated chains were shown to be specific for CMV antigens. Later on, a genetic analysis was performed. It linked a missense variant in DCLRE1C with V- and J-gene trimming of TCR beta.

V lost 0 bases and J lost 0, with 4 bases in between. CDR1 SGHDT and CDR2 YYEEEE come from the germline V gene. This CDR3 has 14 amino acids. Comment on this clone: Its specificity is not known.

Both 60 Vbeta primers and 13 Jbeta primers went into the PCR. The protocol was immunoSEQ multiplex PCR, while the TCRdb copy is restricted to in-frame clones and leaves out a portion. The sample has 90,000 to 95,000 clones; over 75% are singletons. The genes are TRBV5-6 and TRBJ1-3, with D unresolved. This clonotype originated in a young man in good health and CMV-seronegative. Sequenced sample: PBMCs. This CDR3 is CASSLVYSGNTIYF. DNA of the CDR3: TGTGCCAGCAGCTTGGTGTACTCTGGAAACACCATATATTTT.